This TCR beta chain was identified in a study of cytomegalovirus exposure and HLA in healthy donors. Overall study results and limits: Later, TCR association rates were found to vary by HLA locus, highest for DRB1 and lowest for HLA-C.

The CDR3 consists of 19 residues. Germline V gene sequence: CDR1 SGHVS, CDR2 FQNEAQ. V dropped 5 bases and J dropped 2; count of bases not matched to a gene: 19. With 60 Vbeta and 13 Jbeta primers, the PCR was carried out. Some clones are missing from TCRdb's copy, which holds only in-frame ones; the method was immunoSEQ multiplex PCR. The repertoire consists of 60,000 to 70,000 clones, with roughly 76% occurring once and the leading ten covering approximately 7.6%. As regards this clone: Its antigen is not known.

The rearrangement joins TRBV7-8 to TRBJ2-5, with TRBD2 matching over 8 bases. Sequenced input: PBMCs. The clonotype was recovered from a man aged 55 to 70 in good health and CMV-seropositive. The CDR3 coding sequence is TGTGCCAGCAGCCCCAGGGCAGCGGGAGTCCCGGGTGGGCAAGAGACCCAGTACTTC. Protein sequence: CASSPRAAGVPGGQETQYF.